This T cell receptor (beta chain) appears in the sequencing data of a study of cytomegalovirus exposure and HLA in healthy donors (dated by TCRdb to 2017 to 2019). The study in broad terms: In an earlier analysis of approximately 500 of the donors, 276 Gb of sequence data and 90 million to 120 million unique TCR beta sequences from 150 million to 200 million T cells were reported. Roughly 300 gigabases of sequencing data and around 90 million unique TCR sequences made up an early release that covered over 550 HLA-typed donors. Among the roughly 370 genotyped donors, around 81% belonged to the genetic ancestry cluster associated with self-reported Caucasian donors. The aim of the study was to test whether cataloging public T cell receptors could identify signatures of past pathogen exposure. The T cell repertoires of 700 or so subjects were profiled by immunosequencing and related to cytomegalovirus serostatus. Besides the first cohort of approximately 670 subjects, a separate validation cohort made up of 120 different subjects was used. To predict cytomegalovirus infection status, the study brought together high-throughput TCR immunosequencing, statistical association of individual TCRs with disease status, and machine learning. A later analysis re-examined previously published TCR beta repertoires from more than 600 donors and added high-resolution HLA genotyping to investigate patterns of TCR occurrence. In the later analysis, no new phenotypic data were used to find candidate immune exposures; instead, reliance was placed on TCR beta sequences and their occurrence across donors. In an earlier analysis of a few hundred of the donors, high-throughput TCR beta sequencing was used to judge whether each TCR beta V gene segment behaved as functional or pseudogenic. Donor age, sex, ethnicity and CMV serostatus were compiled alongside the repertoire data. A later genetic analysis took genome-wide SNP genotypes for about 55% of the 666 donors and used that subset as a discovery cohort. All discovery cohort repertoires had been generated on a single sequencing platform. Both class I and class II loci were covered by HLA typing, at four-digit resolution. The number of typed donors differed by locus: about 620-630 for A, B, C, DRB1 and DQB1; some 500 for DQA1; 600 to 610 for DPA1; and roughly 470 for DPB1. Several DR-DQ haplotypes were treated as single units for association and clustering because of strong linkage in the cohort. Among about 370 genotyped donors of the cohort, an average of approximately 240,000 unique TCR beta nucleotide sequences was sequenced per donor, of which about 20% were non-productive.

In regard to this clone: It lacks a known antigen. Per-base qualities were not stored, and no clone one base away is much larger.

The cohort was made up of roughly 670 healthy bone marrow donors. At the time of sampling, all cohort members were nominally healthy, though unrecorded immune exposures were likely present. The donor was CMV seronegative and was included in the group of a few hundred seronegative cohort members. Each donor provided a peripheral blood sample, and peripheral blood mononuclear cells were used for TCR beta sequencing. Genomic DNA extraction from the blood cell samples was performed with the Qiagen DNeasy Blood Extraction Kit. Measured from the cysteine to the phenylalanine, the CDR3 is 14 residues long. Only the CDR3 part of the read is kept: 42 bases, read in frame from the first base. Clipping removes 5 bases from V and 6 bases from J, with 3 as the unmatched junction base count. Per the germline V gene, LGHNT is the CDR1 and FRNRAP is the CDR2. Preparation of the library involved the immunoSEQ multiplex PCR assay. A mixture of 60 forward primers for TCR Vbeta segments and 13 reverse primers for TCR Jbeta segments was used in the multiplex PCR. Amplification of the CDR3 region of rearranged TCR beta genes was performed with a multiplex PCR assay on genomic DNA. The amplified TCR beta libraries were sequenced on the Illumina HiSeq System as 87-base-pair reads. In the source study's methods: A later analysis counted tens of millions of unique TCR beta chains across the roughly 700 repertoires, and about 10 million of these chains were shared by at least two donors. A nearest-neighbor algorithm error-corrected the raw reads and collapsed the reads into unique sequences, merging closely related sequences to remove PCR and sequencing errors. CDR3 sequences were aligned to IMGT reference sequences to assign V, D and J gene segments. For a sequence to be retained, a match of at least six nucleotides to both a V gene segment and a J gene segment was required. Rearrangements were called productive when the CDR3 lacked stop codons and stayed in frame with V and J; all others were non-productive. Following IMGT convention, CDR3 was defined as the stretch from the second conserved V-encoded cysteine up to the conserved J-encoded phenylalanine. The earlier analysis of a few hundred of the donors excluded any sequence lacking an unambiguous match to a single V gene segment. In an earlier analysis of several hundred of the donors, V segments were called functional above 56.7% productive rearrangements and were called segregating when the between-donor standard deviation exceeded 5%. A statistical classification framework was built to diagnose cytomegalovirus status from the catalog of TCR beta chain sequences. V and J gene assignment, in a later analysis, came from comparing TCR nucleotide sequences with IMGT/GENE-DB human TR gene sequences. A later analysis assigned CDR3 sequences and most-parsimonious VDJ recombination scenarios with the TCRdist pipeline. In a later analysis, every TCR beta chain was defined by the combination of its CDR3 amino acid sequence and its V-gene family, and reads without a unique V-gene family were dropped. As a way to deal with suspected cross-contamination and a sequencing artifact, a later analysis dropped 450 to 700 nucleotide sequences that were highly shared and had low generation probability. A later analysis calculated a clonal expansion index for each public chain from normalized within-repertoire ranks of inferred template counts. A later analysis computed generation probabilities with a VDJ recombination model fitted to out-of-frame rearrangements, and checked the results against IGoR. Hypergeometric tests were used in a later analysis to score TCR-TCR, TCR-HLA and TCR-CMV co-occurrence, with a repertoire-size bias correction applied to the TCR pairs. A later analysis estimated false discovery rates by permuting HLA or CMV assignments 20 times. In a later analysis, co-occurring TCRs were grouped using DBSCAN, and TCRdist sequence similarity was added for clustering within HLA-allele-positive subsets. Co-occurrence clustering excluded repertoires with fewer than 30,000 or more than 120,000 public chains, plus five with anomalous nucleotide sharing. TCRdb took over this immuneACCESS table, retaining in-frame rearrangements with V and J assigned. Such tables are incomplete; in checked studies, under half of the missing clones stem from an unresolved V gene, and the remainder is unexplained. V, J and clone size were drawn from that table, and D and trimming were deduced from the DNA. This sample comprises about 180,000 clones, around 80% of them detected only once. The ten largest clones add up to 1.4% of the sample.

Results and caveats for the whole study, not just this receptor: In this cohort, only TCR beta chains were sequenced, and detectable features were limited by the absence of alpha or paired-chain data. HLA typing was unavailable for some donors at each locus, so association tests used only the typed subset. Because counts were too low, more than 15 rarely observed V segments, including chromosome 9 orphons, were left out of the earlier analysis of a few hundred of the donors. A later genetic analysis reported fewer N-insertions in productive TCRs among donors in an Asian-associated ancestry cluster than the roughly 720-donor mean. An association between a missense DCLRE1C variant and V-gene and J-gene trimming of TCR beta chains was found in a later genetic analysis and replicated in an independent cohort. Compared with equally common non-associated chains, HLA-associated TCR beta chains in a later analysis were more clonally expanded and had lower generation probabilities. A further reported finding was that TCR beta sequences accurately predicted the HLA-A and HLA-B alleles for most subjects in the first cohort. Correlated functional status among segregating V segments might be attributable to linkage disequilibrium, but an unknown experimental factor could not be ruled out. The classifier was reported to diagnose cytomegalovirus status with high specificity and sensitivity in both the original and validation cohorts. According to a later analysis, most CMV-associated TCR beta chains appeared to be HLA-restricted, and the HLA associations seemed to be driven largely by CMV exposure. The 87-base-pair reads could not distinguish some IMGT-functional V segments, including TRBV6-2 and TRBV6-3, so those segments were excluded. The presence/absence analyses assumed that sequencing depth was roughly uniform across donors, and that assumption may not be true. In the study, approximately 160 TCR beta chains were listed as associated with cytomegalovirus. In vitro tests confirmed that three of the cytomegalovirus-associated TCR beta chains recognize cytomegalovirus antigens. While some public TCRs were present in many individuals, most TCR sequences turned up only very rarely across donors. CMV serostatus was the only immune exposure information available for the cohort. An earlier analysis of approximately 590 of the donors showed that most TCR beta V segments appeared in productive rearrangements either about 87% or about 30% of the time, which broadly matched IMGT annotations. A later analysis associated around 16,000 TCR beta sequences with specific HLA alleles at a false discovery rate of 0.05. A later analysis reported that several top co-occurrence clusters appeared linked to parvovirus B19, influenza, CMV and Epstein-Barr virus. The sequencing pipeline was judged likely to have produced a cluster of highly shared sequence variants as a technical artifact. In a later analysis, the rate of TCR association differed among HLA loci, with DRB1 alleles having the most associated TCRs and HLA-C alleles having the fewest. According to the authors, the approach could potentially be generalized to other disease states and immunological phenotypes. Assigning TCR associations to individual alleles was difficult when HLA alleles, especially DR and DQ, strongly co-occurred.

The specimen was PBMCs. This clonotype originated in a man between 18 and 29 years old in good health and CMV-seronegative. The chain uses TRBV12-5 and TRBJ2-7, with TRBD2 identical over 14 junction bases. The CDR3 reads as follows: CASGRGTSGGEQYF. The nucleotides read TGTGCTAGTGGTCGGGGGACTAGCGGGGGCGAGCAGTACTTC.